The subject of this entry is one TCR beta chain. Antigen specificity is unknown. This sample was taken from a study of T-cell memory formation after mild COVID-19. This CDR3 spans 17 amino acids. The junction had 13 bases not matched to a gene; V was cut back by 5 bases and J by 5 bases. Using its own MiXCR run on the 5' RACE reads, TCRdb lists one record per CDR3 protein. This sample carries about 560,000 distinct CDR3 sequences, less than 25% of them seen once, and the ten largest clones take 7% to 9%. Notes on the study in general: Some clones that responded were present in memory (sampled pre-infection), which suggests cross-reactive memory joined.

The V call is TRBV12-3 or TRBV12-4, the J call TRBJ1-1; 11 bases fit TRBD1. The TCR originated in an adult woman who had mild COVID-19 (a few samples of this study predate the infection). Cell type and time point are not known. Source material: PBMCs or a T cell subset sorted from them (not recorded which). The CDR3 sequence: CASSTSDRGHWGTEAFF. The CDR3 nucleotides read TGTGCCAGCAGTACCTCGGACAGGGGGCACTGGGGTACTGAAGCTTTCTTT.